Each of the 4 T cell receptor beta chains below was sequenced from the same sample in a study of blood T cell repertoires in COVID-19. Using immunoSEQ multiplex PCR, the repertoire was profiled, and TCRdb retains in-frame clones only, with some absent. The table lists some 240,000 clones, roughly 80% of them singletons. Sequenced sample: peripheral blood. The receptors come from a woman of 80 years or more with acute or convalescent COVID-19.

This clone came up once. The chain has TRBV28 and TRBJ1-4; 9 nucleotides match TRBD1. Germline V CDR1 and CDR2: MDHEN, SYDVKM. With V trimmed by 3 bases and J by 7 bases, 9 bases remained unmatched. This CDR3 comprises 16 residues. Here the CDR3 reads CASSFVPGTGSEKLFF. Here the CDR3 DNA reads TGTGCCAGCAGTTTCGTCCCCGGGACAGGGAGTGAAAAACTGTTTTTT. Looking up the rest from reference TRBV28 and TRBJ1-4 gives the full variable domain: DVKVTQSSRYLVKRTGEKVFLECVQDMDHENMFWYRQDPGLGLRLIYFSYDVKMKEKGDIPEGYSVSREKKERFSLILESASTNQTSMYLCASSFVPGTGSEKLFFGSGTQLSVL.

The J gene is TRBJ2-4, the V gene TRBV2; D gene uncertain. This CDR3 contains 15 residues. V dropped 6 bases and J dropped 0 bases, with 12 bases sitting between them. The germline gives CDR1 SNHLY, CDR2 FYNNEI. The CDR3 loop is CASSTSIIAKNIQYF. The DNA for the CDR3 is TGTGCCAGCAGCACGTCTATCATAGCCAAAAACATTCAGTACTTC.

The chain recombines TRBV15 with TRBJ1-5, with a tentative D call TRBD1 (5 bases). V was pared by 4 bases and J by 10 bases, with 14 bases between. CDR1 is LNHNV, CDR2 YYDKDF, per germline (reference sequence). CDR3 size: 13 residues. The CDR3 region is CATSKRGREPQHF. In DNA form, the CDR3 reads TGTGCCACCAGCAAACGGGGGAGGGAACCCCAGCATTTT.

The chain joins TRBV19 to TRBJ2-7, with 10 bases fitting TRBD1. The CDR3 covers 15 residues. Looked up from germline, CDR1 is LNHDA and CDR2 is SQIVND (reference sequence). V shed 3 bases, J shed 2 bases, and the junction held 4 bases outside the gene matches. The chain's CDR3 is CASSIGTGVAYEQYF. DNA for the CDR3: TGTGCCAGTAGTATTGGGACAGGGGTAGCCTACGAGCAGTACTTC.